This T cell receptor beta chain was retrieved from a study of neurological immune-mediated disorders. Overall study findings and caveats: Multiple sclerosis was found to have the least TCR clonal expansion, below healthy controls, and HTLV-1-associated myelopathy the most. None of the CDR3 amino acid sequences in expanded clones turned up in more than one subject, which points to private repertoires in all groups.

Details on this clonotype: Its antigen is as yet unknown.

Time point reported: longitudinal time-point 2. It was by 5'RACE with 10-nucleotide random UMIs that the cDNA was made. Every sequencing run produced over 200 million TCR-beta sequences that came from 15-18 subjects. TCRdb itself ran the 5' RACE reads through MiXCR, one entry per CDR3 protein. The sample records some 49,000 distinct CDR3 sequences, approximately 14% being singletons. This CDR3 region has 12 residues. The germline CDR1 and CDR2 sequences are DFQATT and SNEGSKA (reference sequence). V lost 5 bases and J lost 9; bases outside the gene matches: 5. The TCR sequence derives from a male donor with HTLV-1-associated myelopathy (HAM/TSP). The sequencing sample was made of PBMCs. J is TRBJ2-3 and V is TRBV20-1; TRBD1 aligns across 10 bases. The CDR3: CSAPGQGMTQYF. CDR3 bases: TGCAGTGCTCCGGGACAGGGGATGACGCAGTATTTT.